Listed below are T cell receptor beta chains from one sample, sequenced in a study of T cells in localized non-small cell lung cancer. Method: immunoSEQ multiplex PCR; TCRdb's copy keeps in-frame clones and lacks some. The sample includes 28,000 or so clones, about 85% of them seen just once. The source was peripheral blood, collected before any cancer treatment. The receptors originated from a man between 35 and 75 years old with stage III squamous cell lung carcinoma. Each CDR3 is given with its conserved first and last residue. Fields, in order: clone size, J gene, V gene, CDR3 protein. Some rows have no size entry. The others give once, few or many, or a class for an expanded clone.

-	TRBJ1-2	TRBV28	CASTPPGERKDGGGYGYTF
-	TRBJ1-5	TRBV6-5	CASSYAEGSNQPQHF
-	TRBJ1-4	TRBV10-1	CASSDGGNEKLFF
once	TRBJ2-3	TRBV4-2	CASSQSLAGGTDTQYF
few	TRBJ2-2	TRBV11-1	CASSSAGRTGELFF
once	TRBJ2-3	TRBV5-6	CASSPLSTDTQYF
few	TRBJ1-1	TRBV5-1	CASSPGASENTEAFF
-	TRBJ1-2	TRBV7-8	CASSSPSRGKEGYTF
-	TRBJ2-2	TRBV2	CASSEARGPNTGELFF
once	TRBJ2-5	TRBV12-2	CASRLANPRAYQETQYF
-	TRBJ2-3	TRBV7-8	CASSPGGRTTDTQYF
few	TRBJ2-5	TRBV10-1	CASSELSGGAEETQYF
-	TRBJ1-1	TRBV7-9	CASSADRGLSVAEAFF
-	TRBJ1-1	TRBV11-2	CASSSGAGNTEAFF
-	TRBJ2-2	TRBV18	CASSPPIREAGELFF
few	TRBJ2-2	TRBV6-5	CASSFTPDRSTGELFF
once	TRBJ2-3	TRBV18	CASSPEGLLGF
-	TRBJ1-1	TRBV2	CASSLQRPTANTEAFF
-	TRBJ1-2	TRBV28	CASGSLRGGYGYTF
-	TRBJ1-2	TRBV6-1	CASSADYGYTF
-	TRBJ1-2	TRBV7-9	CASGPGQGNGYTF
-	TRBJ1-2	TRBV7-2	CASSLGPQTKGGYTF
-	TRBJ1-5	TRBV28	CATETEGPNQPQHF
-	TRBJ1-2	TRBV6-1	CASSEAQYETRYGYTF
once	TRBJ1-1	TRBV5-1	CASRGAGTGNTEAFF
-	TRBJ1-1	TRBV30	CAWSDRQGASTEAFF
-	TRBJ2-2	TRBV10-1	CASSESIPGELFF
-	TRBJ1-1	TRBV27	CASTPRQGISTEAFF
-	TRBJ2-3	TRBV30	CAWSRFGANTQYF